The source of this TCR beta chain is a study of identical twins (dated by TCRdb to 2016 to 2018). At the level of the whole study: To test whether fetal clonotypes persist, this study deep-sequenced TCR alpha and beta repertoires from monozygotic twins, from unrelated adults of various ages, and from cord blood. To rule out contamination, the twin experiments were replicated at different times with different library preparation protocols. General study outcomes and caveats: Invariant T cells such as MAIT and iNKT could partly confound zero-insertion analyses, though diverse VJ usage argued against this for most clonotypes. Compared with coincidental sharing between unrelated individuals, out-of-frame TCR alpha sequences shared between twins had an excess of sequences with low generation probability. Because the same donors could not be followed over many years, the conclusions relied on cross-sectional statistical analysis. Recombination models systematically underestimated out-of-frame TCR alpha sharing in monozygotic twins but agreed with sharing between unrelated individuals. In beta out-of-frame sequences, excess twin sharing was weaker, because having fewer shared sequences lowered the signal-to-noise ratio. Fewer insertions were carried by abundant cord blood beta clonotypes; a weaker similar trend was observed in young adult naive repertoires, while no such trend was observed in memory repertoires.

Only healthy Caucasian donors were included. The twin cohort comprised three pairs of female monozygotic twins, all aged roughly 18 to 29 years. Peripheral blood mononuclear cells were the source from which RNA for the TCR libraries was isolated. Library construction relied on 5' RACE. The run used an Illumina HiSeq 2000. Template switching introduced a universal primer binding site; the final cDNA contained a unique molecular identifier, enabling accurate counting of TCR cDNA molecules. Specific primers in the conserved constant-segment region were used to synthesize first-strand cDNA for TCR alpha and beta chains. To control for contamination, every cDNA library was double barcoded, receiving both a SMART-Mk sample barcode and Illumina barcodes. TruSeq adapter sequences and Illumina sample barcodes were added in two successive PCR steps. TCR alpha and beta cDNA libraries were sequenced on the Illumina HiSeq platform with custom primers. The study's own analysis went as follows. Unique molecular identifiers were extracted from raw reads with MiGEC, and CDR3 positions were determined with MiXCR. For each individual, recombination models were inferred using an EM algorithm with the repgenHMM and IGoR tools. The tcR package in R was used for shared clonotype analysis, with sharing normalized by the product of cloneset sizes. To study raw recombination without the effects of thymic and clonal selection, out-of-frame nonproductive sequences were analyzed. TCRdb reran the public reads through fastp at Q25 and MiXCR, keeping productive beta chains. Rows are unified per CDR3 protein, each entry keeping the most common DNA and genes. TCRdb, not the original authors, processed these V and J calls. The sample table shows some 560,000 distinct CDR3 sequences, and more than 9% are seen once. The top ten clones comprise roughly 3% of the sample.

Relative to germline, V is 0 bases shorter and J is 5 bases shorter, with 17 bases between their ends. From the cysteine up to the phenylalanine, the CDR3 has a length of 16 residues. CDR3 DNA is the only sequence kept; it has 48 bases, read in frame from the first base. According to the germline V gene, CDR1 reads SGHVS and CDR2 reads FNYEAQ. This clonotype occurred a few times. Its target antigen remains unknown. No clone much larger than this one lies a single base away; base qualities are absent. The same sample was also used in a study of yellow fever vaccine responses in identical twins. The other study reports the following: According to the authors, in identical twins the way T cells responded to vaccination appeared partly convergent and partly personalized. Focusing on identical twins, the study followed the T cell clones that responded to the vaccine, and did so with precision.

The sequencing sample was made of PBMCs. This sequence uses TRBV7-6 and TRBJ2-7; the D call could be TRBD1 or TRBD2, with each sharing 5 bases. The TCR was taken from a woman between 18 and 29 years old in good health. The DNA sequence is as follows: TGTGCCAGCAGCTTAGCGAGGGGAACATCTGGGAACGAGCAGTACTTC. Its protein reads: CASSLARGTSGNEQYF.